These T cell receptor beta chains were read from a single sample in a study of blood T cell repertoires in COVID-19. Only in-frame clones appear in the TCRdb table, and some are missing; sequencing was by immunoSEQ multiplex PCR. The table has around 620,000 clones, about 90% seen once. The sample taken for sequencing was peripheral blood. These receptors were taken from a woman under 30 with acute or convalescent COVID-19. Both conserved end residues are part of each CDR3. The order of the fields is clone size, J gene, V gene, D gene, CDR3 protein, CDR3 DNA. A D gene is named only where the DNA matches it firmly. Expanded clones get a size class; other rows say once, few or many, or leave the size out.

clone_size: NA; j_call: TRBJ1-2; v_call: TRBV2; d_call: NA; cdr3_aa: CASSEALRVGLGYTF; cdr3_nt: TGTGCCAGCAGTGAAGCGCTTCGGGTTGGACTAGGCTACACCTTC
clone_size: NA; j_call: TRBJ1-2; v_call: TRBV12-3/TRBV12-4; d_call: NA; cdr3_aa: CASSLGVAYGYTF; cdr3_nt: TGTGCCAGCAGTTTAGGAGTAGCCTATGGCTACACCTTC
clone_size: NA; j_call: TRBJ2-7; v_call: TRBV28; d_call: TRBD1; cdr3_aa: CASTPGQGLGEQYF; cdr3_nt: TGTGCCAGCACCCCTGGACAGGGATTGGGGGAGCAGTACTTC
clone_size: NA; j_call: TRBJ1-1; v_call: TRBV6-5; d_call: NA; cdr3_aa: CASSQIPVNTEAFF; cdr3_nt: TGTGCCAGCAGCCAAATACCAGTGAACACTGAAGCTTTCTTT
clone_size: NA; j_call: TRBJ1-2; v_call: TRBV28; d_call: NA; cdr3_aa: CASSIDSVGYTF; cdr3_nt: TGTGCCAGCAGTATCGACAGCGTCGGCTACACCTTC
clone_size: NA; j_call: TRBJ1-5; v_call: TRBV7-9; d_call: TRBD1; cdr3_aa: CASSLGNRDRGNQPQHF; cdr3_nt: TGTGCCAGCAGCTTAGGTAACCGTGACAGGGGTAATCAGCCCCAGCATTTT
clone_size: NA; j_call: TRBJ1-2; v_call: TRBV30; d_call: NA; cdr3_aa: CAWSSTGYTF; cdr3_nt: TGTGCCTGGAGTAGCACTGGCTACACCTTC
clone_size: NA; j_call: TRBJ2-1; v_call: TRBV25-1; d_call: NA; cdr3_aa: CASSQATYNEQFF; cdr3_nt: TGTGCCAGCAGCCAGGCGACCTACAATGAGCAGTTCTTC
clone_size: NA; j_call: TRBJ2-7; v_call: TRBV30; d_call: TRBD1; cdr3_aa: CACARDRNNEQYF; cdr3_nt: TGTGCCTGCGCCCGGGACAGGAACAACGAGCAGTACTTC
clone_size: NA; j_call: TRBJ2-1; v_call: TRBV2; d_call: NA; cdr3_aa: CASSFGGWQFF; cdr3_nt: TGTGCCAGCAGTTTCGGAGGTTGGCAGTTCTTC
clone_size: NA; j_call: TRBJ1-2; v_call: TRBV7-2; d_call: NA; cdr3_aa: CASSLGGGGARPNYGYTF; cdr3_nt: TGTGCCAGCAGCTTAGGGGGAGGGGGGGCGAGGCCTAACTATGGCTACACCTTC
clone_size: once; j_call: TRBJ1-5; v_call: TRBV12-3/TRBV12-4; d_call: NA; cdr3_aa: CASTTQVHQPQHF; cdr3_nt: TGTGCCAGCACCACTCAGGTCCATCAGCCCCAGCATTTT
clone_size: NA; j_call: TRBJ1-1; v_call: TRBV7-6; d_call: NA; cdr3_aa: CASSLGGLLNTEAFF; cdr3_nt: TGTGCCAGCAGCCTAGGGGGGCTCTTGAACACTGAAGCTTTCTTT
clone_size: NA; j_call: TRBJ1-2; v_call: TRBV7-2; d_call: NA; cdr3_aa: CASSLVAGSNYGYTF; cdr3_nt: TGTGCCAGCAGCTTAGTGGCAGGGTCTAACTATGGCTACACCTTC
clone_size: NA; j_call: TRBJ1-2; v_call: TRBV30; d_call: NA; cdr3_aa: CACLPLSHYGYTF; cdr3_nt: TGTGCCTGTCTCCCCCTAAGTCACTATGGCTACACCTTC
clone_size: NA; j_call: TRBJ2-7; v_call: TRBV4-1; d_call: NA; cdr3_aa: CASSLTGGEQYF; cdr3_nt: TGCGCCAGCAGCCTCACCGGGGGAGAGCAGTACTTC
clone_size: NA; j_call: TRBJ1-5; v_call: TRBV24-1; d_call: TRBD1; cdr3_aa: CATSDDRDRGNQPQHF; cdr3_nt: TGTGCCACCAGTGATGACCGGGACAGGGGCAATCAGCCCCAGCATTTT
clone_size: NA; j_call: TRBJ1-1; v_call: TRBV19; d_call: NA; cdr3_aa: CASSGRMNTEAFF; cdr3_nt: TGTGCCAGTAGTGGCAGAATGAACACTGAAGCTTTCTTT
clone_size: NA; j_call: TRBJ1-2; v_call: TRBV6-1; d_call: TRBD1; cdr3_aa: CASSEVGQGAGYTF; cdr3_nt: TGTGCCAGCAGTGAGGTTGGACAGGGGGCTGGCTACACCTTC
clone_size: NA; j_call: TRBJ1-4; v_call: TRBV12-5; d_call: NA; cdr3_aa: CASRGGYNEKLFF; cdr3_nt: TGTGCTAGTCGGGGGGGGTATAATGAAAAACTGTTTTTT
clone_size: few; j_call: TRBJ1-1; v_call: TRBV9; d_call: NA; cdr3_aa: CASSVTLVTEAFF; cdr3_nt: TGTGCCAGCAGCGTAACTCTGGTCACTGAAGCTTTCTTT
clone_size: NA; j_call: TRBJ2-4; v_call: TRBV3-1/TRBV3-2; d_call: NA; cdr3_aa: CASSHLENIQYF; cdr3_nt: TGTGCCAGCAGCCATTTAGAAAACATTCAGTACTTC
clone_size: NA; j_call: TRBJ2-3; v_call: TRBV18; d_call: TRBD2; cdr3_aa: CASSGRTSGSTDTQYF; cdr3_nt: TGTGCCAGCTCAGGCCGGACTAGCGGGAGCACAGATACGCAGTATTTT
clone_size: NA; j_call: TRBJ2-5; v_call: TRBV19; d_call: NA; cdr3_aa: CASTINGRSETQYF; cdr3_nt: TGTGCCAGTACCATCAATGGGAGATCGGAGACCCAGTACTTC
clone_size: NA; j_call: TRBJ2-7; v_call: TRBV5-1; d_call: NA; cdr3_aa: CASSLELSYEQYF; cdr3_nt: TGCGCCAGCAGCTTGGAACTGTCCTACGAGCAGTACTTC
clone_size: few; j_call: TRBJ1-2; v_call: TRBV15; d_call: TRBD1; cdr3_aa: CATRTTGGYGYTF; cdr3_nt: TGTGCCACCAGAACTACAGGGGGATATGGCTACACCTTC
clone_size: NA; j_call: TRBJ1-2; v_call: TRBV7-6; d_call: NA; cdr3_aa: CASSLEQNYGYTF; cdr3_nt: TGTGCCAGCAGCTTAGAACAGAACTATGGCTACACCTTC
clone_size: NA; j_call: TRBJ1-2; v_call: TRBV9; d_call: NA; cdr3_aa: CASATVPGPYGYTF; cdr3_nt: TGTGCCAGCGCCACAGTCCCAGGGCCCTATGGCTACACCTTC